This T cell receptor (beta chain) is from a study of blood T cell repertoires in COVID-19. The CDR3 covers 15 residues. V was pared by 1 base and J by 7 bases, with 6 bases of the junction left unmatched. Germline CDR1 SNHLY, CDR2 FYNNEI. The method was immunoSEQ multiplex PCR; TCRdb's version includes in-frame clones alone and lacks a portion of them. The data show 150,000 to 200,000 clones, about four fifths seen once. This clonotype originated in a middle-aged man who had recovered from COVID-19. The V call is TRBV2, the J call TRBJ1-5, with 8 nucleotides matching TRBD1. The material sequenced was PBMCs or T cells enriched from blood (not recorded which). This CDR3 is CASSEGQGLEQPQHF. Here the CDR3 DNA reads TGTGCCAGCAGTGAAGGACAGGGGTTAGAACAGCCCCAGCATTTT.